One and the same sample provided the 8 T cell receptor beta chains below, sequenced in a study of response to subunit inactivated influenza vaccine. From the RT-PCR reads, TCRdb called clonotypes with MiXCR, one entry per CDR3 protein. The sample lists about half a million distinct CDR3 sequences; approximately 24% were seen once. The source was CD4+ T cells sorted from PBMCs, collected 4 to 6 days after vaccination. Receptors were obtained from a man aged 50 to 59 who received an inactivated influenza vaccine.

A single count supports this clonotype. This chain joins TRBV4-2 and TRBJ2-3; TRBD2 aligns across 7 bases. There are 15 residues in the CDR3. Germline V CDR1 and CDR2: LGHNA, YNFKEQ. Losses at the gene ends were 3 bases for V and 5 bases for J; bases not matched to a gene: 8. In DNA form, the CDR3 reads TGTGCCAGCAGCCAGAGGGCGGGAGAGCGAGATACGCAGTATTTT. It yields the protein CASSQRAGERDTQYF.

This clonotype has more than one count but fewer than ten. This chain links TRBV20-1 with TRBJ1-5, with D perhaps matching TRBD1 (6 bases). Germline CDR1 DFQATT, CDR2 SNEGSKA (reference sequence). CDR3 length: 14 amino acids. V lost 2 bases and J lost 9, with 17 bases in between. The DNA of the CDR3 is TGCAGTGCTAGAAGAGGGGGAGGGCAGGGGCCCCAGCATTTT. This gives the protein CSARRGGGQGPQHF.

The chain joins TRBV5-1 to TRBJ2-7; D perhaps matches TRBD2 (6 bases). The germline gives CDR1 SGHRS, CDR2 YFSETQ. This CDR3 is built from 15 residues. V was shortened by 4 bases and J by 3 bases, with 17 bases between the two germline ends. The CDR3 loop reads CASSALPGEHYEQYF. In nucleotides, the CDR3 is TGCGCCAGCAGCGCGCTCCCGGGGGAGCACTACGAGCAGTACTTC.

This clonotype was counted only a few times. The genes are TRBV3-1 and TRBJ2-1; D unclear. Trimming left V 3 bases short and J 7 bases short, with 13 bases between. This CDR3 contains 14 residues. Germline V CDR1 and CDR2: LGHDT, YNNKEL (reference sequence). The DNA for the CDR3 is TGTGCCAGCAGCCACCAGCCTAGTCTAAATGAGCAGTTCTTC. Its translation is CASSHQPSLNEQFF.

The chain is built from TRBV6-1 and TRBJ1-2; no firm D call. V was pared by 5 bases and J by 3 bases, with 19 bases between. This CDR3 has 16 residues. The germline gives CDR1 MNHNS, CDR2 SASEGT. The CDR3 spells CASSPDGVHYHYGYTF. The DNA of the CDR3 is TGTGCCAGCAGTCCCGACGGAGTCCACTACCACTATGGCTACACCTTC.

V is TRBV7-2 and J is TRBJ2-4, with a weak D call TRBD2 (5 bases). Germline V gene lookup returns CDR1 SGHTA and CDR2 FQGNSA. V lost 5 bases and J lost 0, with 11 bases in between. The CDR3 sequence is 15 residues long. CDR3 nucleotide sequence: TGTGCCAGCAGCGAGGGAGTTCTAGCCAAAAACATTCAGTACTTC. It encodes CASSEGVLAKNIQYF.

The genes are TRBV9 and TRBJ1-4, with D uncertain. This CDR3 region has 15 residues. From germline, CDR1 is SGDLS and CDR2 YYNGEE. V was shortened by 0 bases and J by 7 bases, with 13 bases between the two germline ends. The CDR3 nucleotides are TGTGCCAGCAGCGTAGGCGGCCCATCGGGTGAAAAACTGTTTTTT. Protein sequence: CASSVGGPSGEKLFF.

At least ten counts were recorded for this clonotype. The rearrangement joins TRBV6-5 to TRBJ2-2; TRBD1 agrees at 9 bases. CDR3 length: 18 residues. Germline CDR1 MNHEY, CDR2 SVGAGI. The V and J ends lost 2 bases and 3 bases, in that order; junction bases with no gene match: 10. The CDR3, as DNA: TGTGCCAGCAGTTACCATCACAGGGGGCTTAAGGACACCGGGGAGCTGTTTTTT. Amino acids: CASSYHHRGLKDTGELFF.